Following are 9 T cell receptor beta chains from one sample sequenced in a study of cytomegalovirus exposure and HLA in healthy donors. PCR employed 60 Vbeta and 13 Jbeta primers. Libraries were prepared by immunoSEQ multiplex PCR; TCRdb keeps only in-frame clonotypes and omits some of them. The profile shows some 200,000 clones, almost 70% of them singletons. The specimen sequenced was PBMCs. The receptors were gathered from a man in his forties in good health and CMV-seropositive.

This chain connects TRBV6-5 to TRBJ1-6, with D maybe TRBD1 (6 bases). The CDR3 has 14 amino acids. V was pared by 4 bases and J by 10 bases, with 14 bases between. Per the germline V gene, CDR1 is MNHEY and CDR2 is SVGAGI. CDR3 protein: CASSFRGGRSPLHF. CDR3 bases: TGTGCCAGCAGTTTTAGGGGGGGGCGGTCACCCCTCCACTTT.

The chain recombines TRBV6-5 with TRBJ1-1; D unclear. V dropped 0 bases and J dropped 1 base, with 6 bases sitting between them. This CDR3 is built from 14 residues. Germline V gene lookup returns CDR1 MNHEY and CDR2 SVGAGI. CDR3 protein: CASSYSEWNTEAFF. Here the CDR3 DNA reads TGTGCCAGCAGTTACTCAGAGTGGAACACTGAAGCTTTCTTT.

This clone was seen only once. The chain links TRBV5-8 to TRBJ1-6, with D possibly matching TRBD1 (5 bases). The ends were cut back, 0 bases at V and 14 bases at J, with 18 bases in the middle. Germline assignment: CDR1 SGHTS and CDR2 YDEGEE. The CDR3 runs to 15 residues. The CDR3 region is CASSLDQGLIGTLHF. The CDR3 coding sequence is TGTGCCAGCAGCTTGGACCAGGGTCTAATCGGAACCCTCCACTTT.

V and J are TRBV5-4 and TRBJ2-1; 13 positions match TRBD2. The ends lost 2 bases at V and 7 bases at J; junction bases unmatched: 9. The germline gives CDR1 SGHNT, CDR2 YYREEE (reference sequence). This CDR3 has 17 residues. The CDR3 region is CASSFRLAGGSVNEQFF. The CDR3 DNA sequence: TGTGCCAGCAGCTTCCGACTAGCGGGGGGATCGGTGAATGAGCAGTTCTTC.

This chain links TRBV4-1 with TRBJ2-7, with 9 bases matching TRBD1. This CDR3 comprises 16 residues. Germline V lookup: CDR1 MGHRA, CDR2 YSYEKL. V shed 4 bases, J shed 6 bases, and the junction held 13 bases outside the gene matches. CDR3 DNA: TGCGCCAGCAGCCTAGGACCGGGACAGGGAAACTTCGAGCAGTACTTC. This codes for CASSLGPGQGNFEQYF.

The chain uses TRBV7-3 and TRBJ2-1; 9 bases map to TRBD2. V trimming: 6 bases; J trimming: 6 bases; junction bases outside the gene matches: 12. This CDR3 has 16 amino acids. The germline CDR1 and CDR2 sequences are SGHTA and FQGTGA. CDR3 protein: CASSPTPGLAFNEQFF. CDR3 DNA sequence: TGTGCCAGCAGTCCAACCCCGGGACTAGCTTTCAATGAGCAGTTCTTC.

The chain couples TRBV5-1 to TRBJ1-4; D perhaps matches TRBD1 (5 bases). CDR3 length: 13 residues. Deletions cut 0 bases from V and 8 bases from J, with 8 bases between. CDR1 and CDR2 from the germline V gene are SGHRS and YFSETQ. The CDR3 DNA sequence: TGCGCCAGCAGCTTGGCGCGGGGCGAAAAACTGTTTTTT. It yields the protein CASSLARGEKLFF.

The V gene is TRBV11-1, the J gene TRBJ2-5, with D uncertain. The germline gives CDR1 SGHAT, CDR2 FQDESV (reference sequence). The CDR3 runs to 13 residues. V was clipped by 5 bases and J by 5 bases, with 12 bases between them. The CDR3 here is CASSAEISETQYF. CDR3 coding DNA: TGTGCCAGCAGCGCCGAGATTTCGGAGACCCAGTACTTC.

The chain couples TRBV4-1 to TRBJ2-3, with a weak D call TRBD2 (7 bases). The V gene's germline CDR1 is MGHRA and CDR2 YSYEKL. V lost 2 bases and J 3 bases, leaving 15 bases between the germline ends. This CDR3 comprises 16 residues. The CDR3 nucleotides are TGCGCCAGCAGCCAACTATTGGGGGGGCGTACAGATACGCAGTATTTT. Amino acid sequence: CASSQLLGGRTDTQYF.